This entry lists 19 T cell receptor beta chains sequenced from one sample in a study of T cell responses to AZD1222 COVID-19 vaccine. Generated by immunoSEQ multiplex PCR, the TCRdb table keeps only in-frame clones and is missing some. The sample lists roughly 100,000 clones; 93% were seen once. This sample comprised peripheral blood, obtained on day 0 of AZD1222 vaccination. The receptors stem from an adult in good health.

The chain uses TRBV7-8 and TRBJ1-5; perhaps TRBD1 as D (5 bases). V was trimmed by 1 base and J by 0 bases, leaving 16 bases between them. The CDR3 runs 18 residues. CDR1 SGHVS and CDR2 FQNEAQ come from the germline V gene. CDR3 DNA: TGTGCCAGCAGCTTAGGAGGAGGGGCGGTCACTAGCAATCAGCCCCAGCATTTT. This sequence encodes CASSLGGGAVTSNQPQHF.

This clone turned up a few times. This chain joins TRBV6-6 and TRBJ1-5; D unclear. CDR3 length equals 13 residues. The germline V and J ends were trimmed by 2 bases and 5 bases, with 7 bases remaining between them. Germline-derived CDR1 and CDR2 are MNHNY and SVGAGI (reference sequence). The CDR3 DNA is TGTGCCAGCAGTTACCAAGGTCATCAGCCCCAGCATTTT. Its protein is CASSYQGHQPQHF.

The chain couples TRBV30 to TRBJ2-1; D is ambiguous. Trimming took off 4 bases at V and 1 base at J, with 14 bases between the two ends. CDR1 GTSNPN and CDR2 SVGIG come from the germline V gene (reference sequence). The CDR3 consists of 15 residues. DNA of the CDR3: TGTGCCTGGAAACCGAGCCGAAATTCCTACAATGAGCAGTTCTTC. As protein: CAWKPSRNSYNEQFF.

The rearrangement links TRBV2 to TRBJ1-1; 8 positions agree with TRBD1. CDR1 is SNHLY and CDR2 is FYNNEI in the germline V gene. The CDR3 loop spans 13 amino acids. Trimming at V came to 6 bases and at J to 3 bases, leaving 3 bases not matched to a gene. CDR3 in DNA: TGTGCCAGCAGGACGGACAGGGACACTGAAGCTTTCTTT. It translates to CASRTDRDTEAFF.

The V and J genes are TRBV25-1 and TRBJ2-2; maybe TRBD1 (7 bases). Germline lookup yields CDR1 MGHDK and CDR2 SYGVNS. V was shortened by 3 bases and J by 7 bases, with 18 bases between the two germline ends. There are 16 residues in the CDR3. In nucleotides, the CDR3 is TGTGCCAGCAGTGATCCCCGACAGGGACTCTACGGGGAGCTGTTTTTT. This translates into CASSDPRQGLYGELFF.

The gene calls are TRBV4-1 and TRBJ1-1; D ambiguous. Germline V lookup: CDR1 MGHRA, CDR2 YSYEKL. The CDR3 is 14 residues long. V lost 3 bases and J 5 bases, leaving 13 bases between the germline ends. CDR3 sequence (DNA): TGCGCCAGCAGCCAGGCCCTTGCTGGGACTGAAGCTTTCTTT. Translating it yields CASSQALAGTEAFF.

There are a few counts of this clone. V gene TRBV5-5 combines with J gene TRBJ2-2; unclear D gene. The CDR3 has 13 residues. The ends were cut back, 7 bases at V and 1 base at J, with 8 bases in the middle. Germline V gene lookup returns CDR1 SGHKS and CDR2 YYEKEE (reference sequence). The CDR3, as DNA: TGTGCCAGCCAAGAGGAGAACACCGGGGAGCTGTTTTTT. Translation: CASQEENTGELFF.

The chain has TRBV3-1 (or the pseudogene TRBV3-2) and TRBJ2-7; possibly TRBD1 or TRBD2 for D (7 bases each). The germline gives CDR1 LGHDT, CDR2 YNNKEL (reference sequence). This CDR3 is 15 amino acids long. Trimming cost V 1 base and J 2 bases, with 12 bases left between them. As DNA, the CDR3 is TGTGCCAGCAGCCAAGGTGGGAGGGGGCCCTACGAGCAGTACTTC. It is translated as CASSQGGRGPYEQYF.

The chain employs TRBV3-1 (or the pseudogene TRBV3-2) and TRBJ2-7; no clear D gene. The germline V gene encodes CDR1 LGHDT and CDR2 YNNKEL (reference sequence). V was pared by 2 bases and J by 1 base, with 9 bases between. The CDR3 covers 14 residues. The CDR3 coding sequence is TGTGCCAGCAGCCAAAACCGAGAATCCTACGAGCAGTACTTC. This encodes CASSQNRESYEQYF.

V usage is TRBV20-1 and J usage is TRBJ2-7; 7 nucleotides agree with TRBD2. V lost 3 bases, J lost 3 bases, and 2 bases stayed unmatched. Looked up from germline, CDR1 is DFQATT and CDR2 is SNEGSKA (reference sequence). This CDR3 contains 12 residues. This chain's CDR3 is CSASGLVYEQYF. CDR3 DNA sequence: TGCAGTGCTAGTGGACTAGTCTACGAGCAGTACTTC.

The gene calls are TRBV15 and TRBJ1-2, with unresolved D. From germline, CDR1 is LNHNV and CDR2 YYDKDF (reference sequence). Trimming removed 0 bases from V and 7 bases from J, with 18 bases in between. The CDR3 is 16 amino acids. CDR3: CATSRDMVRTSSGYTF. The CDR3 coding sequence is TGTGCCACCAGCAGAGATATGGTGCGGACCTCGAGTGGCTACACCTTC.

This rearrangement joins TRBV19 to TRBJ1-1, with D possibly TRBD1 on 5 matching bases. The CDR3 covers 15 residues. CDR1 is LNHDA and CDR2 is SQIVND in the germline V gene (reference sequence). The V and J ends lost 0 bases and 11 bases respectively, with 19 bases between them. CDR3 loop: CASSIDPGARKAAFF. The CDR3 coding sequence is TGTGCCAGTAGTATAGACCCCGGGGCCCGGAAGGCGGCTTTCTTT.

As regards this clone: Other DNA sequences of this sample code for an identical CDR3. The J gene is TRBJ2-5, the V gene TRBV7-9, with D uncertain. V gave up 1 base and J gave up 1 base, with 4 bases separating them. CDR3 length: 13 residues. The germline gives CDR1 SEHNR, CDR2 FQNEAQ (reference sequence). CDR3 residues: CASSLGGQETQYF. CDR3 coding DNA: TGTGCCAGCAGCTTAGGGGGCCAAGAGACCCAGTACTTC.

About this clone: Compared with germline, one end of the junction differs, possibly owing to a read error. The chain recombines TRBV28 with TRBJ2-3, with 7 bases lining up with TRBD1. CDR1 and CDR2 from the germline V gene are MDHEN and SYDVKM. This CDR3 has 15 amino acids. CDR3: CASNLRGTGTDTQYF. The CDR3 DNA reads TGTGCCAGCAATTTACGAGGGACAGGCACAGATACGCAGTATTTT.

The rearrangement joins TRBV7-2 to TRBJ2-3; D gene unclear. The CDR3 length is 16 residues. With 2 bases removed from V and 0 bases from J, the gap between germline ends came to 12 bases. The germline CDR1 and CDR2 sequences are SGHTA and FQGNSA. The CDR3 region is CASSLRGLPSTDTQYF. The CDR3 region has the DNA TGTGCCAGCAGCTTACGAGGTCTGCCTAGCACAGATACGCAGTATTTT.

This sequence joins TRBV6-5 and TRBJ1-2; 7 nucleotides match TRBD1. Trimming removed 5 bases from V and 8 bases from J; junction bases left unmatched: 11. Germline V gives CDR1 MNHEY, CDR2 SVGAGI. The CDR3 is made up of 14 amino acids. Written as DNA, the CDR3 is TGTGCCAGCAGTCGCCTGGGACAGTCGGGCGGCTACACCTTC. Amino acid sequence: CASSRLGQSGGYTF.

The CDR3: CASSLAHLGQGARIGELFF. The CDR3 DNA reads TGTGCCAGCAGCTTGGCTCATCTTGGACAGGGGGCGAGGATCGGGGAGCTGTTTTTT. The chain couples TRBV7-9 to TRBJ2-2; 11 nucleotides align to TRBD1. Germline V gene data show CDR1 as SEHNR and CDR2 as FQNEAQ (reference sequence). The J segment lost 7 bases and the V segment lost 3 bases, leaving 16 bases of the junction unmatched. CDR3 length: 19 amino acids. Full variable domain (remainder filled in from reference TRBV7-9 and TRBJ2-2): DTGVSQNPRHKITKRGQNVTFRCDPISEHNRLYWYRQTLGQGPEFLTYFQNEAQLEKSRLLSDRFSAERPKGSFSTLEIQRTEQGDSAMYLCASSLAHLGQGARIGELFFGEGSRLTVL.

V usage is TRBV30 and J usage is TRBJ1-6; D is perhaps TRBD1 (6 bases). CDR3 length: 13 residues. V lost 4 bases and J lost 12, with 16 bases in between. The germline V gene encodes CDR1 GTSNPN and CDR2 SVGIG (reference sequence). CDR3 loop: CAWTSWGGGPLHF. CDR3 DNA: TGTGCCTGGACATCGTGGGGAGGGGGACCCCTCCACTTT.

The rearrangement links TRBV7-2 to TRBJ1-1, with D maybe TRBD1 (5 bases). The ends were cut back, 1 base at V and 6 bases at J, with 12 bases in the middle. This CDR3 is built from 14 residues. From germline, CDR1 is SGHTA and CDR2 FQGNSA. CDR3 DNA sequence: TGTGCCAGCAGCTTAGACTATTCGGGGGCTGAAGCTTTCTTT. Translated, it gives CASSLDYSGAEAFF.